This T cell receptor (beta chain) is drawn from a study of early T cells in non-severe SARS-CoV-2 infection (dated by TCRdb to about 2021). Regarding the research as a whole: Because TCR sequencing was done on bulk RNA from unsorted whole blood, the alpha and beta chains could not be paired. Broad study findings and their caveats: VDJdb matching was skewed toward anti-spike CD8 responses and likely underestimated virus-specific expansions by missing private and CD4 specificities.

Library preparation employed 5' RACE. Data came from a NextSeq 500. To correct for sequencing error and PCR bias, the TCR library protocol tagged individual cDNA molecules with unique molecular identifiers. TCR alpha and beta chains were both sequenced, and the abundances of alpha and beta sequences in each sample were closely correlated with each other. Concerning the study's data processing: V gene, J gene and CDR3 annotation of TCR sequences was performed with Decombinator V4. Expanded TCRs were defined as changing significantly between any two time points under a Poisson model with p below 0.0001. Abundances of TCRs were expressed as counts per million after normalisation to the total number of TCRs sequenced in each sample. TRAV1-2 paired with TRAJ12, TRAJ20 or TRAJ33 defined MAIT TCRs, while TRAV10 paired with TRAJ18 defined iNKT TCRs. VDJdb, accessed on 1 November 2021, was searched for TCRs annotated for CMV, EBV and SARS-CoV-2, and TCRs annotated for more than one antigen were excluded. TCRdb reworked the public reads: Q25 trimming with fastp, MiXCR clone assembly, productive beta chains retained. When rows share a CDR3 protein, they turn into one entry using the most common DNA and genes. The V and J calls were not made by the authors but by TCRdb's processing. The sample profile shows under 50,000 distinct CDR3 sequences; 20% to 25% of them were found once. The leading ten clones occupy about 4.7% of the sample.

Set within a cohort of healthcare workers in London, UK, this nested case-control study involved weekly PCR testing of nasopharyngeal swabs along with blood sampling. Healthcare workers were recruited during the week of the UK lockdown, between 23 and 31 March 2020, and followed weekly for up to about 15 weeks. Remarks on this clonotype: There is no known antigen for this receptor. It has no much larger one-base neighbor in the sample; base qualities were not kept.

CDR1 and CDR2, per the germline V gene (reference sequence), are MNHNY and SVGAGI. The CDR3 contains 16 residues, cysteine and phenylalanine counted. Only the CDR3 region is kept as DNA, spanning 48 bases read in frame from base 1. Trimming takes 6 bases off V and 1 base off J; junction bases not matched to a gene: 9. The sample was whole blood, taken at baseline. The source of this sequence is an adult who was a healthcare worker with PCR-confirmed SARS-CoV-2 infection or an uninfected control (not recorded which). Recombination joined TRBV6-6 with TRBJ1-5; 7 junctional bases match TRBD1. The CDR3 in this case is CASSQTPGQSNQPQHF. Here is the DNA: TGTGCCAGCAGCCAGACTCCGGGACAGAGCAATCAGCCCCAGCATTTT.